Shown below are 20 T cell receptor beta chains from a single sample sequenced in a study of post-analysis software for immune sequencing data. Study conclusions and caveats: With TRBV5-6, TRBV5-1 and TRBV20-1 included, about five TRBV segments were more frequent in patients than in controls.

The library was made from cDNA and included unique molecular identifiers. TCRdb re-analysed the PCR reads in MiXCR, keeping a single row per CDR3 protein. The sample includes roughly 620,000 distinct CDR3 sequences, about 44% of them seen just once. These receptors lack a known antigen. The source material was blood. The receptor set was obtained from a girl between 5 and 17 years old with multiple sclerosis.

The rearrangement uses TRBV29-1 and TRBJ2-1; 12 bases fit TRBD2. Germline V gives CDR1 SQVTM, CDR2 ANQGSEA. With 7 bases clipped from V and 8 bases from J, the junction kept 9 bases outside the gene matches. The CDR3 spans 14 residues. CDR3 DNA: TGCAGCGCTACTCTAGCGGGAGGGGTCGATGAGCAGTTCTTC. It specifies CSATLAGGVDEQFF.

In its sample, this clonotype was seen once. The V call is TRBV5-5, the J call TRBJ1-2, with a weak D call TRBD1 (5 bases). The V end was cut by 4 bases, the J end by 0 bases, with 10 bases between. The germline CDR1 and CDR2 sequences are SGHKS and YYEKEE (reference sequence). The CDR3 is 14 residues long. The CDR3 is CASSRGDPNYGYTF. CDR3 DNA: TGTGCCAGCAGCCGAGGGGACCCTAACTATGGCTACACCTTC.

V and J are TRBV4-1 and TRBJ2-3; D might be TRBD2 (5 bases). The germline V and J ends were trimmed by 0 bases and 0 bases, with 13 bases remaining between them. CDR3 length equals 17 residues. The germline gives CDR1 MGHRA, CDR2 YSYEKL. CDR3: CASSQELSSISTDTQYF. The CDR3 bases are TGCGCCAGCAGCCAAGAATTGTCTAGCATCAGCACAGATACGCAGTATTTT.

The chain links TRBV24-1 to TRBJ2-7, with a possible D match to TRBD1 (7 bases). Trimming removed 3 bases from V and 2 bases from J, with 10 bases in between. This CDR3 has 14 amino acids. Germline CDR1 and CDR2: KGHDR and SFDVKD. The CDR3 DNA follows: TGTGCCACCAGTGATGCGGGACAGCCCTACGAGCAGTACTTC. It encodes CATSDAGQPYEQYF.

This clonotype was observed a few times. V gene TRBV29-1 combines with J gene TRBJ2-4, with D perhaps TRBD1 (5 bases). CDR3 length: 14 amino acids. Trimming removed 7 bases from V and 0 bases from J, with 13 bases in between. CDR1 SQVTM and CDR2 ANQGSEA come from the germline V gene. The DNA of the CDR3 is TGCAGCGCCGTACTACAGGTAGCCAAAAACATTCAGTACTTC. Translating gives CSAVLQVAKNIQYF. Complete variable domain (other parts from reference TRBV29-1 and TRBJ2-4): SAVISQKPSRDICQRGTSLTIQCQVDSQVTMMFWYRQQPGQSLTLIATANQGSEATYESGFVIDKFPISRPNLTFSTLTVSNMSPEDSSIYLCSAVLQVAKNIQYFGAGTRLSVL.

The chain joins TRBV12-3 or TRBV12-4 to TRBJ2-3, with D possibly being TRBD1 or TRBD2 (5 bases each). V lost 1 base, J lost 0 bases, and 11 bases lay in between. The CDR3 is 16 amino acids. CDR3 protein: CASSLGQRQSTDTQYF. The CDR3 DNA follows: TGTGCCAGCAGTTTAGGACAGCGGCAGAGCACAGATACGCAGTATTTT.

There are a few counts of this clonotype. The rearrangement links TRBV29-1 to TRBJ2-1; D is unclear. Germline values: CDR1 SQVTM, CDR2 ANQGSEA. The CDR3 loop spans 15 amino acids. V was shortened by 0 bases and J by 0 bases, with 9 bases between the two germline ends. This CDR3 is CSVEERLTSYNEQFF. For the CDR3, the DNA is TGCAGCGTTGAAGAACGGCTGACCTCCTACAATGAGCAGTTCTTC.

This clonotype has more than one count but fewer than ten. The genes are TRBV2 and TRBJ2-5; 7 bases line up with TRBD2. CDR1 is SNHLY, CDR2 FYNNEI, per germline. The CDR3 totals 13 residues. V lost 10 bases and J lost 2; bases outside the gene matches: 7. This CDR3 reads CAKQVGGQETQYF. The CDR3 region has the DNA TGTGCCAAGCAAGTGGGGGGGCAAGAGACCCAGTACTTC.

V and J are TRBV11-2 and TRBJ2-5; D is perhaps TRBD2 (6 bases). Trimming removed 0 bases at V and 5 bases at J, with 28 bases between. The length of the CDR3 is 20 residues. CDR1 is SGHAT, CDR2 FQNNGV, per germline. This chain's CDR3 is CASSLDGLVRGGRLGETQYF. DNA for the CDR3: TGTGCCAGCAGCTTAGATGGATTGGTGCGGGGCGGAAGGCTGGGGGAGACCCAGTACTTC. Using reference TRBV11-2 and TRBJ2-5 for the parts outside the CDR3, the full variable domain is EAGVAQSPRYKIIEKRQSVAFWCNPISGHATLYWYQQILGQGPKLLIQFQNNGVVDDSQLPKDRFSAERLKGVDSTLKIQPAKLEDSAVYLCASSLDGLVRGGRLGETQYFGPGTRLLVL.

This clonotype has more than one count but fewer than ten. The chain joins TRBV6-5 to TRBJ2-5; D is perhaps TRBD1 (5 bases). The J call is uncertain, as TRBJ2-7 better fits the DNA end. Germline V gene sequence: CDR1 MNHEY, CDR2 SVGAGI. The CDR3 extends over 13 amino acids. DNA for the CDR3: TGTGCCAGCAGTTTCCAACAGGAGTACGAGCAGTACTTC. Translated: CASSFQQEYEQYF.

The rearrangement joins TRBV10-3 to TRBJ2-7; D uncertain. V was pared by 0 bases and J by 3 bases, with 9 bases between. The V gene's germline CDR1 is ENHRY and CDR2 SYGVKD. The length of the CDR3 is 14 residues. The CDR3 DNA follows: TGTGCCATCAGTGAGTCTGGGTCTAACTACGAGCAGTACTTC. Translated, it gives CAISESGSNYEQYF.

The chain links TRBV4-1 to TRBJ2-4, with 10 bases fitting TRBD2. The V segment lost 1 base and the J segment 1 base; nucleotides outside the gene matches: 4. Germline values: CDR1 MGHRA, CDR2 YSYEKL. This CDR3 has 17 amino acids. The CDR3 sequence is CASSQVLAGWAKNIQYF. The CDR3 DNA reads TGCGCCAGCAGCCAAGTACTAGCGGGGTGGGCCAAAAACATTCAGTACTTC.

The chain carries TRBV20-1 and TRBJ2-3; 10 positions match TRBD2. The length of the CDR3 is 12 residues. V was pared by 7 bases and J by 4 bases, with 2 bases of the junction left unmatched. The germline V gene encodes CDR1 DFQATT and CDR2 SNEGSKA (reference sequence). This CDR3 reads CSGGLAADTQYF. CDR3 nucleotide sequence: TGCAGTGGTGGACTAGCGGCAGATACGCAGTATTTT.

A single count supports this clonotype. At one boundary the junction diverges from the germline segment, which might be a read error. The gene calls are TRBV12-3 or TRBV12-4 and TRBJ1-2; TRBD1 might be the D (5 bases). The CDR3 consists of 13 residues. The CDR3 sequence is CAGRRSGVGGYTF. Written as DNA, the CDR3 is TGTGCCGGCAGAAGGTCGGGGGTTGGGGGCTACACCTTC.

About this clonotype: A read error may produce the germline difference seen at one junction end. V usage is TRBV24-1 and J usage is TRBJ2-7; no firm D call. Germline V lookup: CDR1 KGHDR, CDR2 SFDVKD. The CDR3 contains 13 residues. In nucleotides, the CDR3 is TGTGCCACCAGTGATTTTCCGTCCTACGGGCAGTACTTC. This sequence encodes CATSDFPSYGQYF.

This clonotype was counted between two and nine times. Here the CDR3 DNA reads TGTGCCAGCAGCTTGGGCCGTGGCTCTGGGGCCAACGTCCTGACTTTC. Protein: CASSLGRGSGANVLTF. The chain recombines TRBV5-5 with TRBJ2-6, with unresolved D. Trimming cost V 0 bases and J 0 bases, with 7 bases left between them. Germline V gives CDR1 SGHKS, CDR2 YYEKEE (reference sequence). CDR3 length: 16 residues.

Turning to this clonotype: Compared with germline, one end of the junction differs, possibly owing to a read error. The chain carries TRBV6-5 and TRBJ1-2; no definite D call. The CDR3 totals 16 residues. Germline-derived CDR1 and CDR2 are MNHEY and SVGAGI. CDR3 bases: TGTGCCGGCAGTTACACGCCTCGCGGGGTCTCATATGGCTACACCTTC. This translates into CAGSYTPRGVSYGYTF.

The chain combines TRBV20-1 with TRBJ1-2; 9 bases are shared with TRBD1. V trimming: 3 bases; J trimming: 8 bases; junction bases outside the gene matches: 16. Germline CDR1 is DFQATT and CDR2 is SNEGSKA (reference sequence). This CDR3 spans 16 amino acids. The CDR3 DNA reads TGCAGTGCTAGTAGGCGGACAGGGGACCGACCCCCCGGCTACACCTTC. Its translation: CSASRRTGDRPPGYTF.

The CDR3 DNA follows: TGCGCCAGCAGCCAAGATGAGCAGGGCTACGAGCAGTACTTC. Protein: CASSQDEQGYEQYF. The rearrangement links TRBV4-1 to TRBJ2-5; possible D gene TRBD1, 5 bases. The assigned J gene may be wrong: the sequence end matches TRBJ2-7 better. Germline values: CDR1 MGHRA, CDR2 YSYEKL. The CDR3 is made up of 14 amino acids.

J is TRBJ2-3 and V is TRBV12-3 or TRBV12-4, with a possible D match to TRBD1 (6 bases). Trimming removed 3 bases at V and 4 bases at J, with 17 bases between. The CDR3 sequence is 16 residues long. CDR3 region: CASSFRRAGEADTQYF. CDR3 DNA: TGTGCCAGCAGTTTTCGCCGGGCAGGGGAAGCAGATACGCAGTATTTT.